Each of the 24 T cell receptor beta chains below was sequenced from the same sample in a study of PD-1 blockade in classical Hodgkin lymphoma. Profiling relied on immunoSEQ multiplex PCR, and the TCRdb table lists in-frame clones only, not all of them. The profile shows around 100,000 clones, about 89% of them singletons. Every one of the patients relapsed after autologous stem cell transplantation (brentuximab vedotin exposure was variable). Sequencing used peripheral blood mononuclear cells (PBMCs), obtained before the second cycle of nivolumab. Receptor source: a human donor with classical Hodgkin lymphoma.

V and J are TRBV6-5 and TRBJ1-5, with 9 bases matching TRBD1. Germline CDR1 is MNHEY and CDR2 is SVGAGI. The V gene end was trimmed by 4 bases and the J gene end by 6 bases; junction bases not matched to a gene: 1. This CDR3 is 13 amino acids long. The CDR3 DNA is TGTGCCAGCAGTTGGGACAGGGTTCAGCCCCAGCATTTT. Translation: CASSWDRVQPQHF.

Regarding this clone: Other nucleotide sequences from this sample produce the same CDR3. The chain recombines TRBV9 with TRBJ1-2; TRBD1 aligns across 7 bases. CDR3 length: 14 residues. The germline V gene encodes CDR1 SGDLS and CDR2 YYNGEE. V shed 0 bases, J shed 5 bases, and the junction held 4 bases outside the gene matches. CDR3 in amino acids: CASSVDSGGYGYTF. CDR3 nucleotides: TGTGCCAGCAGCGTAGATTCAGGGGGGTATGGCTACACCTTC.

This chain uses TRBV19 with TRBJ2-7; D remains unclear. Trimming left V 3 bases short and J 3 bases short, with 9 bases between. Per germline, CDR1 LNHDA and CDR2 SQIVND (reference sequence). This CDR3 is 13 amino acids long. Here the CDR3 reads CASSMGWGYEQYF. The CDR3 DNA reads as TGTGCCAGTAGTATGGGCTGGGGCTACGAGCAGTACTTC. The complete variable domain, with remaining parts taken from reference TRBV19 and TRBJ2-7, reads DGGITQSPKYLFRKEGQNVTLSCEQNLNHDAMYWYRQDPGQGLRLIYYSQIVNDFQKGDIAEGYSVSREKKESFPLTVTSAQKNPTAFYLCASSMGWGYEQYFGPGTRLTVT.

The chain employs TRBV6-1 and TRBJ1-6, with 7 bases fitting TRBD1. Germline values: CDR1 MNHNS, CDR2 SASEGT. CDR3 length: 15 residues. V shed 8 bases, J shed 5 bases, and the junction held 9 bases outside the gene matches. CDR3 nucleotides: TGTGCCAGCTTATTTAACAGGGGCGATAATTCACCCCTCCACTTT. This gives the protein CASLFNRGDNSPLHF.

The chain recombines TRBV7-9 with TRBJ1-1, with D unresolved. Trimming took off 7 bases at V and 5 bases at J, with 8 bases between the two ends. The germline CDR1 and CDR2 sequences are SEHNR and FQNEAQ (reference sequence). CDR3 length: 11 residues. The CDR3 nucleotides read TGTGCCAGCAAAGGATGGACTGAAGCTTTCTTT. Translation: CASKGWTEAFF.

This chain links TRBV7-9 with TRBJ2-7, with 8 bases lining up with TRBD1. This CDR3 comprises 14 residues. Germline V gene sequence: CDR1 SEHNR, CDR2 FQNEAQ (reference sequence). V shed 5 bases and J 7 bases; nucleotides not matched to a gene: 10. CDR3 DNA: TGTGCCAGCAGCCCTCGGACAGGGCTCCTTGAGCAGTACTTC. Translation: CASSPRTGLLEQYF.

The chain links TRBV6-1 to TRBJ2-7; perhaps TRBD2 as D (5 bases). Germline V gene data show CDR1 as MNHNS and CDR2 as SASEGT. The CDR3 sequence is 12 residues long. The V and J ends lost 6 bases and 4 bases respectively, with 10 bases between them. The CDR3 coding sequence is TGTGCCAGCAGGCTAGCAGGATACGAGCAGTACTTC. It yields the protein CASRLAGYEQYF.

The V gene is TRBV29-1, the J gene TRBJ2-1, with 9 bases lining up with TRBD1. Trimming cost V 3 bases and J 4 bases; bases outside gene matches: 13. The CDR3 extends over 17 amino acids. CDR1 is SQVTM, CDR2 ANQGSEA, per germline. The CDR3 reads CSVEARILTGGYNEQFF. Here the CDR3 DNA reads TGCAGCGTTGAGGCTAGAATCTTGACAGGGGGGTACAATGAGCAGTTCTTC.

The V call is TRBV2, the J call TRBJ2-2; a possible D gene is TRBD1 (6 bases). The V end was cut by 8 bases, the J end by 6 bases, with 16 bases between. This CDR3 is built from 14 residues. From germline, CDR1 is SNHLY and CDR2 FYNNEI. CDR3 coding DNA: TGTGCCAGCGGTCAGGGGATGGCAGCCGGGGAGCTGTTTTTT. Translating it yields CASGQGMAAGELFF.

This clone came up a few times. V gene TRBV27 combines with J gene TRBJ1-6; 10 bases map to TRBD1. V dropped 3 bases and J dropped 10; count of bases not matched to a gene: 12. Germline assignment: CDR1 MNHEY and CDR2 SMNVEV (reference sequence). The CDR3 consists of 17 residues. The CDR3 loop reads CASSFRSPGQGRSPLHF. The CDR3 DNA reads TGTGCCAGCAGTTTCCGAAGCCCGGGACAGGGGAGGTCACCCCTCCACTTT.

The chain couples TRBV6-4 to TRBJ1-2; TRBD1 matches 7 bases. The ends lost 0 bases at V and 4 bases at J; junction bases unmatched: 2. CDR3 length: 14 amino acids. Germline V gives CDR1 MRHNA, CDR2 SNTAGT. CDR3 nucleotide sequence: TGTGCCAGCAGTGACTCCGGGGACAGCTATGGCTACACCTTC. This sequence encodes CASSDSGDSYGYTF.

The chain links TRBV7-2 to TRBJ2-3, with 11 nucleotides matching TRBD2. The germline V gene encodes CDR1 SGHTA and CDR2 FQGNSA. With 2 bases clipped from V and 5 bases from J, the junction kept 6 bases outside the gene matches. CDR3 size: 16 residues. The CDR3 protein is CASSLLTSGGLDTQYF. The CDR3 DNA reads TGTGCCAGCAGCTTACTTACTAGCGGGGGTTTAGATACGCAGTATTTT.

This clone was recorded once. This rearrangement joins TRBV30 to TRBJ2-7; either TRBD1 or TRBD2 may supply D (5 bases each). CDR3 length equals 15 residues. With 2 bases removed from V and 2 bases from J, the gap between germline ends came to 16 bases. Germline values: CDR1 GTSNPN, CDR2 SVGIG (reference sequence). Here the CDR3 DNA reads TGTGCCTGGAGTCTCTGGTCAGGGAGAGCCTACGAGCAGTACTTC. Protein sequence: CAWSLWSGRAYEQYF.

Here the CDR3 DNA reads TGCGCCAGCGGGCCCTCCGGGACAGTGAATGAAAAACTGTTTTTT. Translated: CASGPSGTVNEKLFF. The V and J genes are TRBV5-1 and TRBJ1-4; 7 positions agree with TRBD1. CDR1 and CDR2 (germline): SGHRS, YFSETQ. The CDR3 totals 15 residues. V lost 7 bases and J lost 5; bases outside the gene matches: 11.

V is TRBV10-1 and J is TRBJ2-1; D is possibly TRBD1 (6 bases). Germline CDR1 is WNHNN and CDR2 is SYGVQD (reference sequence). The CDR3 totals 15 residues. V was cut by 0 bases and J by 7 bases, with 13 bases left in between. CDR3 loop: CASSESRDKLNEQFF. Here the CDR3 DNA reads TGCGCCAGCAGTGAGTCCCGGGACAAGCTTAATGAGCAGTTCTTC.

The gene calls are TRBV27 and TRBJ2-2; D is ambiguous. V was pared by 2 bases and J by 2 bases, with 12 bases between. Germline values: CDR1 MNHEY, CDR2 SMNVEV (reference sequence). The CDR3 has 16 residues. The CDR3 bases are TGTGCCAGCAGTTTAGTCTGGCTAGATAACACCGGGGAGCTGTTTTTT. This codes for CASSLVWLDNTGELFF.

The chain has TRBV5-4 and TRBJ2-7; tentative D call: TRBD1 (6 bases). The CDR3 totals 13 residues. Germline V CDR1 and CDR2: SGHNT, YYREEE (reference sequence). With 3 bases removed from V and 4 bases from J, the gap between germline ends came to 11 bases. CDR3 in amino acids: CASSYDRSYEQYF. The CDR3 DNA reads TGTGCCAGCAGCTACGACAGGTCTTACGAGCAGTACTTC.

The V call is TRBV9, the J call TRBJ1-3; D is unresolved. The CDR3 extends over 14 amino acids. The germline gives CDR1 SGDLS, CDR2 YYNGEE. V shed 4 bases and J shed 4 bases, with 12 bases lying between them. CDR3 sequence: CASSPHPVGNTIYF. In nucleotides, the CDR3 is TGTGCCAGCAGCCCTCACCCTGTCGGAAACACCATATATTTT.

The gene calls are TRBV6-5 and TRBJ2-6; D is possibly TRBD2 (5 bases). Germline V gene sequence: CDR1 MNHEY, CDR2 SVGAGI. V was trimmed by 6 bases and J by 4 bases, leaving 10 bases between them. The CDR3 has 14 amino acids. The CDR3, as DNA: TGTGCCAGCAGCAAGGACTCCGGGGCCAACGTCCTGACTTTC. The encoded protein is CASSKDSGANVLTF.

The chain uses TRBV30 and TRBJ2-6; no definite D call. V was pared by 1 base and J by 0 bases, with 4 bases between. The CDR3 consists of 14 residues. Germline assignment: CDR1 GTSNPN and CDR2 SVGIG (reference sequence). As DNA, the CDR3 is TGTGCCTGGAGTGCGGTCTCTGGGGCCAACGTCCTGACTTTC. Its translation: CAWSAVSGANVLTF. The variable domain in full, completed from reference TRBV30 and TRBJ2-6, reads SQTIHQWPATLVQPVGSPLSLECTVEGTSNPNLYWYRQAAGRGLQLLFYSVGIGQISSEVPQNLSASRPQDRQFILSSKKLLLSDSGFYLCAWSAVSGANVLTFGAGSRLTVL.

On this clone itself: The sample carries other DNA sequences with the same CDR3. The chain links TRBV6-6 to TRBJ2-7; 7 positions agree with TRBD1. V lost 4 bases to trimming and J lost 3 bases; unmatched junction nucleotides: 6. CDR1 is MNHNY, CDR2 SVGAGI, per germline (reference sequence). This CDR3 comprises 14 residues. This chain's CDR3 is CASSSRTGLYEQYF. In DNA, the CDR3 is TGTGCCAGCAGTTCCAGGACAGGCCTCTACGAGCAGTACTTC.

The CDR3 sequence is CASSLQGGGNSPLHF. The CDR3 DNA sequence: TGTGCCAGCAGCTTACAAGGGGGAGGGAATTCACCCCTCCACTTT. The V call is TRBV7-2, the J call TRBJ1-6; D might be TRBD1 (6 bases). Germline V gives CDR1 SGHTA, CDR2 FQGNSA. This CDR3 spans 15 amino acids. Trimming left V 2 bases short and J 7 bases short, with 12 bases between. Drawing the rest from reference TRBV7-2 and TRBJ1-6, the complete variable domain is GAGVSQSPSNKVTEKGKDVELRCDPISGHTALYWYRQSLGQGLEFLIYFQGNSAPDKSGLPSDRFSAERTGGSVSTLTIQRTQQEDSAVYLCASSLQGGGNSPLHFGNGTRLTVT.

The chain couples TRBV6-5 to TRBJ1-2, with 7 positions matching TRBD1. Germline V gives CDR1 MNHEY, CDR2 SVGAGI. CDR3 length equals 13 residues. With V trimmed by 5 bases and J by 3 bases, 3 bases remained unmatched. CDR3 nucleotides: TGTGCCAGCAGTCGGACAGGTGACTATGGCTACACCTTC. This translates into CASSRTGDYGYTF.

This clone has just a few counts. V usage is TRBV10-3 and J usage is TRBJ2-2, with 7 bases aligning to TRBD2. The CDR3 is 15 amino acids. Germline loops: CDR1 ENHRY, CDR2 SYGVKD. J was trimmed by 3 bases and V by 0 bases; bases with no gene match: 1. The CDR3 is CAISESLADTGELFF. As DNA, the CDR3 is TGTGCCATCAGTGAGTCGCTAGCGGACACCGGGGAGCTGTTTTTT.